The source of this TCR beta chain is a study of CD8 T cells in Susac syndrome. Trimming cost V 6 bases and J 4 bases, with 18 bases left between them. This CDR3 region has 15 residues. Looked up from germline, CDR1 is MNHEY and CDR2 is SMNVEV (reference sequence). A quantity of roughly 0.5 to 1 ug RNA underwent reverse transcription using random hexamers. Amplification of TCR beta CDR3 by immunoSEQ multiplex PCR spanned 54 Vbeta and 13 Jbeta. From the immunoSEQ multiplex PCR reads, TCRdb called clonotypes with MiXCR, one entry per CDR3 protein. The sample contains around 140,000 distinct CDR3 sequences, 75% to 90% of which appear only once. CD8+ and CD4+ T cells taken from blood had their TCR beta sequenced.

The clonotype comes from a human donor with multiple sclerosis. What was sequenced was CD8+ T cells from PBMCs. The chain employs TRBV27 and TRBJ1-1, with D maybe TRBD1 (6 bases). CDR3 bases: TGTGCCAGCAGCTTTGTGGGGGGCGCTGGCACTGAAGCTTTCTTT. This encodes CASSFVGGAGTEAFF.